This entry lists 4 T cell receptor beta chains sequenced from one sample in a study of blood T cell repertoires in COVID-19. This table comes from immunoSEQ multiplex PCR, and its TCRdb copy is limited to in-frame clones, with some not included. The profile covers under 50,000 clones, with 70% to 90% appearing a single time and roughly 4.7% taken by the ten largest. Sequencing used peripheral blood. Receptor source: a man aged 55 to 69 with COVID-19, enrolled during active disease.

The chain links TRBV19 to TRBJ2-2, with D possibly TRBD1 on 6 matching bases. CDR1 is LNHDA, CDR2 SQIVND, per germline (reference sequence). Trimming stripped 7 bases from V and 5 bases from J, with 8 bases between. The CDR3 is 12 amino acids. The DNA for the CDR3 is TGTGCCAGTAAGACAGGTACCGGGGAGCTGTTTTTT. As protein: CASKTGTGELFF.

The CDR3 protein is CASNEGDTQYF. DNA for the CDR3: TGTGCCAGCAACGAGGGAGATACGCAGTATTTT. The chain links TRBV11-2 to TRBJ2-3, with D possibly TRBD2 on 5 matching bases. Germline loops: CDR1 SGHAT, CDR2 FQNNGV. V gave up 7 bases and J gave up 5 bases, with 7 bases separating them. The CDR3 totals 11 residues.

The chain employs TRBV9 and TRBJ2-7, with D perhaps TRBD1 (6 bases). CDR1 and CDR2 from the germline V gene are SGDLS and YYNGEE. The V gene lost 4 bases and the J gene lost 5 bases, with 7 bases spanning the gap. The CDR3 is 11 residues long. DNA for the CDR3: TGTGCCAGCAGCTCAGGGGACGAGCAGTACTTC. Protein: CASSSGDEQYF.

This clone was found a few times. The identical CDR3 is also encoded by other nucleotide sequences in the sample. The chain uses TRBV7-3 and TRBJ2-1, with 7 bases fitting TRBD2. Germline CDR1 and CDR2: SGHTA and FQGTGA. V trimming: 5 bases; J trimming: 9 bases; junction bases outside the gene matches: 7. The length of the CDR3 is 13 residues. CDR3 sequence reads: CASSPGTGGEQFF. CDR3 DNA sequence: TGTGCCAGCAGCCCCGGGACGGGAGGTGAGCAGTTCTTC.